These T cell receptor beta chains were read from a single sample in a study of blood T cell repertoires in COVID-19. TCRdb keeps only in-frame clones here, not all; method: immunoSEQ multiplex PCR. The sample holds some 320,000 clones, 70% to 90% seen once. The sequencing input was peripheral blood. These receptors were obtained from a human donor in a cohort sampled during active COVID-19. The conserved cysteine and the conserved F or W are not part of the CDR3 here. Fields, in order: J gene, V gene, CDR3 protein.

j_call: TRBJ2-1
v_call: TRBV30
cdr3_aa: AWSSGGRPNEQF

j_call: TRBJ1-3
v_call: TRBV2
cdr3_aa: ASSPNGNTIY

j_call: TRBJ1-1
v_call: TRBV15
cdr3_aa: AARAGGNTEAF

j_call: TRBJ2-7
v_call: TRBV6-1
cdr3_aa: ASSGSTGTGRYEQY

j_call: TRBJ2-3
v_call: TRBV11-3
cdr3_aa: ASSQIGTGTGRTDTQY

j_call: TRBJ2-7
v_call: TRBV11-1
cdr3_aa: ASSLVQGRGYEQY

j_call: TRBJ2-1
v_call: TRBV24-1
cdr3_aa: ATSHAGGPSEQF

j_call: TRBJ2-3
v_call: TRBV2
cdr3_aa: ASGVAGRFASTDTQY

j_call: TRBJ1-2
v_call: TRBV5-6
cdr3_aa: ASSFVETVLEEGYT

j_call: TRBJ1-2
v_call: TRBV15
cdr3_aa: ATSPERAGYGYT

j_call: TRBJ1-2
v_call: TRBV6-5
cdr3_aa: ASSWDRGQIGYT

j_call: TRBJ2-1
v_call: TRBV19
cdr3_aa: ASSASLAGDHNEQF

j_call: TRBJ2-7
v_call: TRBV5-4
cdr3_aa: ASSQGQMITYEQY

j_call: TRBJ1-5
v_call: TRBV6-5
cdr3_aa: ASILRDTGYQPQH

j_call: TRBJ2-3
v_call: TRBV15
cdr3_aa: ATSTRTGGATDTQY

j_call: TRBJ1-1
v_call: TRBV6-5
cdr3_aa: ASSTLTGGRAEAF

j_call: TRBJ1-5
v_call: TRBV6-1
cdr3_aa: ASSRSDQPQH

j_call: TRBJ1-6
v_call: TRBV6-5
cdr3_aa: ASRLIGIPNSPLH

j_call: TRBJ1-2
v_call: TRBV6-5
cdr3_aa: ASSYSPDYNYGYT

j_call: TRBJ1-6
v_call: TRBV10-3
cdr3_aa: AISESPEGWSNSPLH

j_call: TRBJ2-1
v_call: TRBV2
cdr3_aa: ASPGTGDRNEQF

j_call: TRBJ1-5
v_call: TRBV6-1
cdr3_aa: ASSESHGNQPQH

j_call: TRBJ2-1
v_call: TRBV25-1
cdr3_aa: ASVGTGAYEQF

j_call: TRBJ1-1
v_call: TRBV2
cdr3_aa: ASSVVYEAF

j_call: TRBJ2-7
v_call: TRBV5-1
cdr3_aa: ASSLGSPPYYEQY

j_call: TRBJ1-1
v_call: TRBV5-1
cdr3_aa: ASTLAGAVTEAF

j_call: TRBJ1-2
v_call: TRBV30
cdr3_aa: AWSVKGVGGYT

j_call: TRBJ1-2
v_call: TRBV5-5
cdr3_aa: ASSFSGNYGYT

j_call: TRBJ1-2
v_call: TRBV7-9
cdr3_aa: ASSLSTWGHYGYT

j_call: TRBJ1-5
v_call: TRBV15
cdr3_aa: ATSRDRRTVGNQPQH

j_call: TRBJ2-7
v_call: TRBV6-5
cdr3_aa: ASSYSIGSSYEQY

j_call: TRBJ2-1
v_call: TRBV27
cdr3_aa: ASSSLAGGPNEQF

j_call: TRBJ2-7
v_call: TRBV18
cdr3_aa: ASSPGQSYEQY

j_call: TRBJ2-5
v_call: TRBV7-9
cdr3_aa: ASSPPGTLISETQY

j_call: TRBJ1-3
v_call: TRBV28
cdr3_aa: ASSYSSGNTIY

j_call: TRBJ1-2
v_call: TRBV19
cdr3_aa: ASSIRDRGPYYGYT

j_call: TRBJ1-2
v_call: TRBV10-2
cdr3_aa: ARSSGPGGGYGYT

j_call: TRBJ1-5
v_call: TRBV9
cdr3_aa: ASSVGQGEFQPQH

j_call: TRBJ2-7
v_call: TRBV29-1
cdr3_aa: SVEEGGGVRHEQY

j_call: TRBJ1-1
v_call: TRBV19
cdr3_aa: AQGRMNTEAF